This T cell receptor (beta chain) was captured by sequencing in a study of T cell responses to AZD1222 COVID-19 vaccine. Study-level points and caveats: Following two doses of AZD1222, Spike-specific TCR breadth and depth rose. The span of vaccine-associated CD4 TCRs extended across spike, with dominance at 160-218 and 743-854.

On this clone itself: Its matching antigen is unknown.

Trimming cost V 1 base and J 7 bases, with 12 bases left between them. Germline loops: CDR1 SGHRS, CDR2 YFSETQ. The CDR3 is made up of 14 amino acids. The assay was immunoSEQ multiplex PCR, and TCRdb's table has in-frame clones only and misses some. This table holds about 210,000 clones, 90% to 95% found once. The clonotype comes from an adult who received the MenACWY meningococcal vaccine as a control. Sequenced here: peripheral blood, sampled 28 days after the second dose of the MenACWY control vaccine. The J gene is TRBJ2-1, the V gene TRBV5-1; weak D call: TRBD2 (5 bases). CDR3 amino acids: CASSLLVGENEQFF. CDR3 nucleotides: TGCGCCAGCAGCTTGCTGGTCGGGGAAAATGAGCAGTTCTTC.